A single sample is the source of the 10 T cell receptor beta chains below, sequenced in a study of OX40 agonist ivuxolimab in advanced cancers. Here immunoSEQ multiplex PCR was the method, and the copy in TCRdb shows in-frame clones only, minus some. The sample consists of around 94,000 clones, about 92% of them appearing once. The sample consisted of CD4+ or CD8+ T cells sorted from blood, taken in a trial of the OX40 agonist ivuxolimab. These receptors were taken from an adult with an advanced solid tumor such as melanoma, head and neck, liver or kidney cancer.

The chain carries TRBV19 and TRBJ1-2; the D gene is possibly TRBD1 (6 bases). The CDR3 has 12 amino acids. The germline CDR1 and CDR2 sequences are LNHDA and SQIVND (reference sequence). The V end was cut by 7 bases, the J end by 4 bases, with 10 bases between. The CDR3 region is CASMGGGYGYTF. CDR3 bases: TGTGCCAGTATGGGGGGCGGCTATGGCTACACCTTC.

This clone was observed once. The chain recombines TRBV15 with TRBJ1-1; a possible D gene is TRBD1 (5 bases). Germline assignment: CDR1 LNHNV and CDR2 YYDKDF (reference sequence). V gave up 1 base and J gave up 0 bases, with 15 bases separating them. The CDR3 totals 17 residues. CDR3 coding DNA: TGTGCCACCAGCAGAGGGTCCCAGGGACCCTTGAACACTGAAGCTTTCTTT. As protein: CATSRGSQGPLNTEAFF.

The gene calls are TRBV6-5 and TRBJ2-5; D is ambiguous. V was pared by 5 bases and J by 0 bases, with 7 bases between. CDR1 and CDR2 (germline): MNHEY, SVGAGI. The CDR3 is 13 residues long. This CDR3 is CASSRTYQETQYF. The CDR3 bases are TGTGCCAGCAGTCGGACCTACCAAGAGACCCAGTACTTC.

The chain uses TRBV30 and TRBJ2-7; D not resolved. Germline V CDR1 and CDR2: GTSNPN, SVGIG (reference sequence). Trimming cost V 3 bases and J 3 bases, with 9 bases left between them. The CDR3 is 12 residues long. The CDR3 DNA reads TGTGCCTGGAGCGGCGCCAGCTACGAGCAGTACTTC. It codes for CAWSGASYEQYF.

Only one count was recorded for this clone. The CDR3 sequence: CASSHRGANYEQYF. In DNA, the CDR3 is TGCGCCAGCAGCCACCGGGGGGCGAACTACGAGCAGTACTTC. This rearrangement joins TRBV4-3 to TRBJ2-7; D is perhaps TRBD2 (7 bases). Germline lookup yields CDR1 LGHNA and CDR2 YSLEER. The CDR3 length is 14 residues. V lost 3 bases and J lost 3, with 12 bases in between.

CDR3 nucleotides: TGTGCCAGCAGTTTACTCCAGGGGGACGAGCAGTACTTC. Translating gives CASSLLQGDEQYF. The chain employs TRBV27 and TRBJ2-7; 7 bases are shared with TRBD1. The CDR3 covers 13 residues. V shed 2 bases, J shed 5 bases, and the junction held 3 bases outside the gene matches. The germline V gene encodes CDR1 MNHEY and CDR2 SMNVEV (reference sequence).

The chain's CDR3 is CASSLAEVSYEQYF. CDR3 nucleotide sequence: TGTGCCAGCAGTCTAGCGGAGGTCTCCTACGAGCAGTACTTC. The rearrangement joins TRBV6-1 to TRBJ2-7; 7 nucleotides line up with TRBD2. The CDR3 extends over 14 amino acids. With 5 bases clipped from V and 0 bases from J, the junction kept 4 bases outside the gene matches. Germline CDR1 is MNHNS and CDR2 is SASEGT.

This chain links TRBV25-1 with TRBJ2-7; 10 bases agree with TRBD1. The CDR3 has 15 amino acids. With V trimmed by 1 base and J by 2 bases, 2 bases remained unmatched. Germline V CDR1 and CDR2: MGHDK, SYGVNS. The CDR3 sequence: CASSEWGTGAYEQYF. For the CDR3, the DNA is TGTGCCAGCAGTGAATGGGGGACAGGGGCCTACGAGCAGTACTTC.

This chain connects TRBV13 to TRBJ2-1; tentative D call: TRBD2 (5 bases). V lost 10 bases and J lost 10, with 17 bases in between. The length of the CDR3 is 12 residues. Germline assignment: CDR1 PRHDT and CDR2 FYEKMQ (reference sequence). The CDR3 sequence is CATELPGGEQFF. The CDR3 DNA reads TGTGCCACCGAGTTGCCCGGCGGGGAGCAGTTCTTC.

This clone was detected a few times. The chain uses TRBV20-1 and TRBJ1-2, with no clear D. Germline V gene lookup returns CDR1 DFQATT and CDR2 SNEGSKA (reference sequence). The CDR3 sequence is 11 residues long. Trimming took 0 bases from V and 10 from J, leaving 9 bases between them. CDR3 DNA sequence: TGCAGTGCTAGAGACGGAATCCACTACACCTTC. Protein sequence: CSARDGIHYTF.